This TCR beta chain appears in the sequencing data of a study of blood T cell repertoires in COVID-19. Data came from immunoSEQ multiplex PCR; TCRdb stores just in-frame clones and leaves some out. The sample records about 380,000 clones, approximately 87% being singletons. This CDR3 contains 12 residues. The germline gives CDR1 SGHRS, CDR2 YFSETQ. Trimming removed 2 bases from V and 4 bases from J, with 4 bases in between. The sample consisted of PBMCs or T cells enriched from blood (not recorded which). This clonotype was obtained from a man aged 30 to 45 who had recovered from COVID-19. The J gene is TRBJ2-1, the V gene TRBV5-1; D is unresolved. CDR3 sequence (DNA): TGCGCCAGCAGCTTAGCGTACAATGAGCAGTTCTTC. It translates to CASSLAYNEQFF.